Below are 6 T cell receptor beta chains sequenced from a single sample in a study of T cell responses to AZD1222 COVID-19 vaccine. Profiled with immunoSEQ multiplex PCR; TCRdb holds only in-frame clones, not every one. Here the sample spans some 170,000 clones, approximately 90% being singletons. The input for sequencing was peripheral blood, taken 28 days after the second dose of the MenACWY control vaccine. The receptors were sampled from an adult who received the MenACWY meningococcal vaccine as a control.

The gene calls are TRBV30 and TRBJ2-1; no definite D call. Germline loops: CDR1 GTSNPN, CDR2 SVGIG (reference sequence). This CDR3 has 14 amino acids. V lost 2 bases and J lost 6, with 14 bases in between. CDR3: CAWSRSFVFNEQFF. The CDR3 coding sequence is TGTGCCTGGAGTCGATCATTTGTCTTCAATGAGCAGTTCTTC.

This chain uses TRBV7-9 with TRBJ1-5; D unresolved. This CDR3 is built from 13 residues. V was shortened by 4 bases and J by 5 bases, with 9 bases between the two germline ends. Germline CDR1 and CDR2: SEHNR and FQNEAQ (reference sequence). The CDR3 spells CASSSDPDQPQHF. CDR3 nucleotide sequence: TGTGCCAGCAGCTCAGACCCAGATCAGCCCCAGCATTTT.

This clone was detected a few times. This rearrangement joins TRBV9 to TRBJ1-5; 10 nucleotides agree with TRBD1. CDR3 length: 15 residues. V was pared by 4 bases and J by 5 bases, with 6 bases of the junction left unmatched. Per the germline V gene, CDR1 is SGDLS and CDR2 is YYNGEE. The CDR3 protein is CASSLYGQGDQPQHF. DNA of the CDR3: TGTGCCAGCAGCTTATATGGACAGGGGGATCAGCCCCAGCATTTT.

This clone was seen once. The CDR3 loop is CASRQSGTSTDTQYF. The CDR3 region has the DNA TGTGCCAGCAGACAAAGCGGGACTAGCACAGATACGCAGTATTTT. The chain employs TRBV3-1 (or the pseudogene TRBV3-2) and TRBJ2-3, with TRBD2 matching 7 bases. Germline CDR1 is LGHDT and CDR2 is YNNKEL (reference sequence). The CDR3 totals 15 residues. Trimming at V came to 6 bases and at J to 0 bases, leaving 6 bases not matched to a gene.

The chain employs TRBV6-5 and TRBJ2-3; D unresolved. Germline V gene lookup returns CDR1 MNHEY and CDR2 SVGAGI. Trimming removed 6 bases from V and 2 bases from J, with 12 bases in between. The CDR3 length is 14 residues. The CDR3 sequence: CASSALPHTDTQYF. The CDR3 nucleotides are TGTGCCAGCAGCGCTCTCCCCCACACAGATACGCAGTATTTT.

The CDR3 protein is CASSPYGDLLNTEAFF. CDR3 DNA: TGTGCCAGCAGCCCTTACGGGGACCTCCTGAACACTGAAGCTTTCTTT. The chain joins TRBV5-4 to TRBJ1-1, with TRBD1 as a possible D gene (5 bases). The ends were cut back, 4 bases at V and 0 bases at J, with 16 bases in the middle. Germline loops: CDR1 SGHNT, CDR2 YYREEE (reference sequence). CDR3 length equals 16 residues.